The T cell receptor beta chain under discussion was sequenced for a study of T cell clonotyping in hematopoietic cell transplantation. General study results and limits: Few recipient clonotypes overlapped donors; over 95% were de novo at given depth.

Recipient blood drawn about 28 days pretransplant and days 30, 100, 180 after. Germline V gene data show CDR1 as LGHNA and CDR2 as YSLEER. This CDR3 comprises 15 residues. V dropped 4 bases and J dropped 2; count of bases not matched to a gene: 6. Sequencing used immunoSEQ multiplex PCR; TCRdb keeps in-frame clones, though not all of them. This table holds several thousand clones, approximately 96% found once. As for this clone: Its antigen is undetermined.

J is TRBJ2-7 and V is TRBV4-3; 9 bases fit TRBD2. The TCR sequence derives from a male patient in his thirties or forties who had an allogeneic stem cell transplant from a related donor, so the T cells may come from the graft donor. Some clones in this sample may be carry-over from other donors' samples. The sequenced sample was PBMCs, obtained 30 days after allogeneic stem cell transplant. This CDR3 is CASSLPSGVTYEQYF. The DNA of the CDR3 is TGCGCCAGCAGCCTTCCTAGCGGGGTGACCTACGAGCAGTACTTC.